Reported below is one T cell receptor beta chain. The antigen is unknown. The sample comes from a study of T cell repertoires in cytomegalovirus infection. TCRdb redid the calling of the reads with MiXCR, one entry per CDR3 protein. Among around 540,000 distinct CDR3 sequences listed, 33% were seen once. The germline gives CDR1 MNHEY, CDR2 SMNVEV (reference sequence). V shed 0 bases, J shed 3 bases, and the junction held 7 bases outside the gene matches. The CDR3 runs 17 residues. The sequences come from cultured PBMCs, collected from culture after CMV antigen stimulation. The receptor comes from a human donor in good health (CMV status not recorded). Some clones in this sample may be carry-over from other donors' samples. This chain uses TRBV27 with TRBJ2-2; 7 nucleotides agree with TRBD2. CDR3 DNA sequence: TGTGCCAGCAGTTTATCCACGGGGAGGGCCTACACCGGGGAGCTGTTTTTT. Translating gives CASSLSTGRAYTGELFF.